The rows below give T cell receptor beta chains drawn from one sample of a study of cytotoxic CD8 clonotypes in ibrutinib-treated CLL. The assay was immunoSEQ multiplex PCR, and TCRdb's table has in-frame clones only and misses some. The sample lists under 150,000 clones, less than 95% occurring once. This material consisted of PBMCs, taken after 12 months of ibrutinib treatment. The origin of the receptors is a human donor with chronic lymphocytic leukemia. CDR3s include the opening cysteine and the closing phenylalanine or tryptophan. A D gene is named only where the DNA matches it firmly. Clone size is shown for a subset of rows, as once, few, many or a class of expanded clone.

J	D	size	V	DNA	CDR3
TRBJ2-7	TRBD1	-	TRBV2	TGTGCCAGCAGTGAAAGGGACAGGGGAGACGAGCAGTACTTC	CASSERDRGDEQYF
TRBJ1-4	-	-	TRBV2	TGTGCCAGCAGTGAAGGGGGGAAGTTGGAAAAACTGTTTTTT	CASSEGGKLEKLFF
TRBJ2-1	-	-	TRBV6-5	TGTGCCAGCAGTTTAACTAACTACAATGAGCAGTTCTTC	CASSLTNYNEQFF
TRBJ2-1	-	once	TRBV28	TGTGCCAGCAGTTTGTCGCTAGTTAGTGAGCAGTTCTTC	CASSLSLVSEQFF
TRBJ1-2	-	-	TRBV5-6	TGTGCCAGCAGCTTGGAGGGCAGGGTCTATGGCTACACCTTC	CASSLEGRVYGYTF
TRBJ1-4	TRBD1	-	TRBV7-9	TGTGCCAGCAGCACAGGGGGGCTCGGTGAAAAACTGTTTTTT	CASSTGGLGEKLFF
TRBJ2-2	-	-	TRBV29-1	TGCAGCGCCCGACGGGGCTTCGACACCGGGGAGCTGTTTTTT	CSARRGFDTGELFF
TRBJ2-4	-	few	TRBV28	TGTGCCAGCAGCAGGACGGAAAACATTCAGTACTTC	CASSRTENIQYF
TRBJ1-5	-	-	TRBV30	TGTGCCTGGAGTGCCCTGACCCTCAATCAGCCCCAGCATTTT	CAWSALTLNQPQHF
TRBJ2-3	TRBD2	-	TRBV4-1	TGCGCCAGCAGCCAAGATTCCGCTAGCGGGAGAACGAATACGCAGTATTTT	CASSQDSASGRTNTQYF
TRBJ1-5	-	-	TRBV7-8	TGTGCCAGCAGCTTAACAACCCGGGGGACTAGCAATCAGCCCCAGCATTTT	CASSLTTRGTSNQPQHF
TRBJ1-1	-	-	TRBV28	TGTGCCAGCAGTTTTACTCAGACCCAACTGAACACTGAAGCTTTCTTT	CASSFTQTQLNTEAFF
TRBJ2-1	-	once	TRBV5-1	TGCGCCAGCAGAGGACCAGGCGGCGGGATCTCCTACAATGAGCAGTTCTTC	CASRGPGGGISYNEQFF
TRBJ1-4	-	few	TRBV13	TGTGCCAGCAGCTTAGGACAGGTCGATAATGAAAAACTGTTTTTT	CASSLGQVDNEKLFF
TRBJ2-3	TRBD1	-	TRBV2	TGTGCCAGCACTTTTGACAGGGGGTGGACAGATACGCAGTATTTT	CASTFDRGWTDTQYF
TRBJ2-3	-	-	TRBV29-1	TGCAGCGCCTCCCTACCGACTAGCACAGATACGCAGTATTTT	CSASLPTSTDTQYF
TRBJ1-4	-	-	TRBV15	TGTGCCACCAGACAGGACCCCCGAGATGAAAAACTGTTTTTT	CATRQDPRDEKLFF
TRBJ2-5	-	-	TRBV11-3	TGTGCCAGCAGCGTAGGGGCGACTTCGCTAGTCCAAGAGACCCAGTACTTC	CASSVGATSLVQETQYF
TRBJ2-2	TRBD1	-	TRBV6-5	TGTGCCAGCAGTTACGGGACAGGGGCCACCGGGGAGCTGTTTTTT	CASSYGTGATGELFF
TRBJ2-1	TRBD2	-	TRBV7-7	TGTGCTAGCAGCTTAGAAGCGGGAGCCAACAATGAGCAGTTCTTC	CASSLEAGANNEQFF
TRBJ2-7	-	few	TRBV28	TGTGCCAGCAGTTTTGCAGTGACGGGAGCCTACGAGCAGTACTTC	CASSFAVTGAYEQYF
TRBJ1-2	TRBD1	-	TRBV4-1	TGCGCCAGCAGCGATGCAGGGGGGATCGACGGCTACACCTTC	CASSDAGGIDGYTF
TRBJ1-4	-	-	TRBV10-3	TGTGCCATCAGTGAGTTCGGAGGGGCGAATGAAAAACTGTTTTTT	CAISEFGGANEKLFF
TRBJ2-3	TRBD2	-	TRBV11-3	TGTGCCAGCAGCTTCTCTAGCGGGAGCACAGATACGCAGTATTTT	CASSFSSGSTDTQYF
TRBJ2-7	TRBD2	-	TRBV11-2	TGTGCCAGCAGCTTACGGACTAGCGGGAACTCCTACGAGCAGTACTTC	CASSLRTSGNSYEQYF
TRBJ1-2	TRBD1	-	TRBV28	TGTGCCAGCAGCTTCTCGGGGACAGGCTATGGCTACACCTTC	CASSFSGTGYGYTF
TRBJ1-3	-	few	TRBV7-9	TGTGCCAGCAGCTTATACGACTCTGGAAACACCATATATTTT	CASSLYDSGNTIYF
TRBJ2-1	-	-	TRBV9	TGTGCCAGCAGCCTAACACTAGCACATGAGCAGTTCTTC	CASSLTLAHEQFF
TRBJ2-3	-	-	TRBV5-6	TGTGCCAGCAGCTTGGCAAGGGGAGGCGGGACAGATACGCAGTATTTT	CASSLARGGGTDTQYF
TRBJ2-5	TRBD1	once	TRBV11-3	TGTGCCAGCAGCGAGGACAGGTACCAAGAGACCCAGTACTTC	CASSEDRYQETQYF
TRBJ1-2	-	-	TRBV27	TGTGCCAGCAGTTTATCGCGTGGGGACGGCTACACCTTC	CASSLSRGDGYTF
TRBJ2-1	-	-	TRBV15	TGTGCCACCTCGGGACAATTAAATGAGCAGTTCTTC	CATSGQLNEQFF
TRBJ2-1	-	-	TRBV5-6	TGTGCCAGCACCCCGCAACTAGCAGGCTCCAATGAGCAGTTCTTC	CASTPQLAGSNEQFF
TRBJ2-1	TRBD2	-	TRBV19	TGTGCCAGTACCGGGGCGGGAGCGGGCGGAGATGAGCAGTTCTTC	CASTGAGAGGDEQFF
TRBJ2-1	TRBD1	-	TRBV6-1	TGTGCCAGCAGTCGGGACAGGGGAGATGAGCAGTTCTTC	CASSRDRGDEQFF
TRBJ2-4	-	-	TRBV11-3	TGTGCCAGCAGCTCCGAGGGGGCCAAAAACATTCAGTACTTC	CASSSEGAKNIQYF